This T cell receptor beta chain was captured in a study of T cells after yellow fever vaccination. This clonotype has a count of ten or more. The antigen remains undetermined. Study-wide findings and caveats: Weaker, the secondary response had a peak occurring faster, on day 5 versus 15.

A process of 5'RACE template switching, which added a universal primer site and UMIs, was used to make TCR cDNA. TCRdb re-analysed the 5' RACE reads in MiXCR, keeping a single row per CDR3 protein. The sample comprises about 69,000 distinct CDR3 sequences, approximately 6.2% of which are singletons, and around 2.1% rests with the top ten. The length of the CDR3 is 17 residues. Trimming took 5 bases from V and 7 from J; bases not matched to a gene: 12. CDR1 and CDR2 (germline): SGHTA, FQGNSA. This specimen consisted of CD4+ T cells sorted from PBMCs, obtained more than 14 days after the first yellow fever vaccination. The clonotype comes from a man aged 18-30 years who received the YFV17D yellow fever vaccine. The chain has TRBV7-2 and TRBJ2-2, with 11 nucleotides matching TRBD1. CDR3 nucleotide sequence: TGTGCCAGCAGCCCACAGATGAGGACAGGGGGCGTCGGGGAGCTGTTTTTT. It is translated as CASSPQMRTGGVGELFF. The variable domain in full, completed from reference TRBV7-2 and TRBJ2-2, reads GAGVSQSPSNKVTEKGKDVELRCDPISGHTALYWYRQSLGQGLEFLIYFQGNSAPDKSGLPSDRFSAERTGGSVSTLTIQRTQQEDSAVYLCASSPQMRTGGVGELFFGEGSRLTVL.